This T cell receptor beta chain was sequenced in a study of blood T cell repertoires in COVID-19. On the study more broadly: Both acute and convalescent COVID-19 samples were obtained from the United States, Italy and Spain.

This clone was recorded a few times. The CDR3 is 15 residues long. The ends lost 0 bases at V and 7 bases at J; junction bases unmatched: 2. Germline CDR1 reads SGDLS; CDR2 reads YYNGEE. As handled by the study authors: Reference gene primers were amplified, and this amplification served to estimate nucleated cell counts. Clones were read by immunoSEQ multiplex PCR, and TCRdb kept only the in-frame ones, dropping some. The V and J calls and clone size are taken from that table; D and trimming were inferred from the DNA. The repertoire holds about 170,000 clones, with 80% to 85% as singletons. The rearrangement joins TRBV9 to TRBJ1-6; 9 nucleotides match TRBD1. The receptor was derived from a man younger than 35 with active or convalescent COVID-19. Sequenced material: peripheral blood. In nucleotides, the CDR3 is TGTGCCAGCAGCGTAGGACAGGGGGGAAATTCACCCCTCCACTTT. This translates into CASSVGQGGNSPLHF.